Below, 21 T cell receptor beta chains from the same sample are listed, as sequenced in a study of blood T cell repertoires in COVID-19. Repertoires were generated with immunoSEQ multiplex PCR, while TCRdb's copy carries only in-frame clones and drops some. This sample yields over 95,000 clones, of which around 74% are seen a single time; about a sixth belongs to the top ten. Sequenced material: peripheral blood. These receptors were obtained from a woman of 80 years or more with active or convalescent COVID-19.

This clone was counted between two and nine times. CDR3 protein: CASRQGEWSTEAFF. As DNA, the CDR3 is TGTGCCAGTAGACAGGGTGAGTGGAGCACTGAAGCTTTCTTT. The chain carries TRBV19 and TRBJ1-1; D is perhaps TRBD1 (6 bases). The germline V and J ends were trimmed by 6 bases and 4 bases, with 15 bases remaining between them. The CDR3 length is 14 residues. Germline V gene lookup returns CDR1 LNHDA and CDR2 SQIVND (reference sequence).

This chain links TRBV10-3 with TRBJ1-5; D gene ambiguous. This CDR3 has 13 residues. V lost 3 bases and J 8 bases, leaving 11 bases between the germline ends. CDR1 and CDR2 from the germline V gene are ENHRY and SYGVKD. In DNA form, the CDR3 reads TGTGCCATCAGTGAAAATGAAGCTGAGCCCCAGCATTTT. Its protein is CAISENEAEPQHF.

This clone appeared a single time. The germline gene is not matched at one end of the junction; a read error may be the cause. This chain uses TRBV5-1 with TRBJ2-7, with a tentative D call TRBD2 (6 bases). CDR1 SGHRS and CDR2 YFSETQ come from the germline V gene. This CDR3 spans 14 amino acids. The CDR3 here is CASSFGGKAYEQYF. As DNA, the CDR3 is TGTGCCAGCAGCTTTGGCGGGAAGGCCTACGAGCAGTACTTC.

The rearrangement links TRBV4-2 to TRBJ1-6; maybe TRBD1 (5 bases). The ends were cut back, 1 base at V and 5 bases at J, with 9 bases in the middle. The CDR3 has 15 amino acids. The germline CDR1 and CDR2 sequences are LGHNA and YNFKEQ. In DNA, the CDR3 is TGTGCCAGCAGCCAAGGACTAGGGGATAATTCACCCCTCCACTTT. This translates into CASSQGLGDNSPLHF.

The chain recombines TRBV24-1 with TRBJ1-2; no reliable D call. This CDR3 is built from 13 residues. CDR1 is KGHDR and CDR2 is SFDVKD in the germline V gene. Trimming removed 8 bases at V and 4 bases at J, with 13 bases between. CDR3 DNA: TGTGCCACCATGCCCCCGGTTCTCTATGGCTACACCTTC. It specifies CATMPPVLYGYTF.

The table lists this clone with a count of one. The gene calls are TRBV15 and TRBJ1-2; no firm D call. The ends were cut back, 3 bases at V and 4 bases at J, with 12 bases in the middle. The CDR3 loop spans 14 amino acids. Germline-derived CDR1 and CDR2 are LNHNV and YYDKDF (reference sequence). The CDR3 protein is CATSRDQEVYGYTF. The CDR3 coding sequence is TGTGCCACCAGCAGGGACCAGGAGGTCTATGGCTACACCTTC.

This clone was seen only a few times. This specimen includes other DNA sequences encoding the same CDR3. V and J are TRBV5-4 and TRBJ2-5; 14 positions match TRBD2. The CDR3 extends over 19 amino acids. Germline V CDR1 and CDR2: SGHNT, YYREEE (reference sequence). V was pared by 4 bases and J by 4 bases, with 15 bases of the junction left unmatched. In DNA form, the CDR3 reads TGTGCCAGCAGCAAACCGGGACTAGCGGGAGAAGGTTTTGGAGAGACCCAGTACTTC. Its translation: CASSKPGLAGEGFGETQYF.

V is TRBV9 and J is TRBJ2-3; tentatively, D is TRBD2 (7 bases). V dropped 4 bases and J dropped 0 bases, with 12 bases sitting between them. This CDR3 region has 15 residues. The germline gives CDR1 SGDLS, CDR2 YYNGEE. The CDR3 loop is CASSSAGQSTDTQYF. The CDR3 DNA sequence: TGTGCCAGCAGCTCAGCGGGACAAAGCACAGATACGCAGTATTTT. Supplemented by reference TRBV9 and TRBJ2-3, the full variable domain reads DSGVTQTPKHLITATGQRVTLRCSPRSGDLSVYWYQQSLDQGLQFLIQYYNGEERAKGNILERFSAQQFPDLHSELNLSSLELGDSALYFCASSSAGQSTDTQYFGPGTRLTVL.

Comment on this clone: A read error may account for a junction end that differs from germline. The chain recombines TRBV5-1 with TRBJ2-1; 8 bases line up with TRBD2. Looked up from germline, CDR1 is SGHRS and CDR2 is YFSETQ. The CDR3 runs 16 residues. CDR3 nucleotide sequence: TGTGCCAGCAGCTTGGAGGCGGGAGGAACAGGTGGTGAGCAGTTCTTC. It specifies CASSLEAGGTGGEQFF.

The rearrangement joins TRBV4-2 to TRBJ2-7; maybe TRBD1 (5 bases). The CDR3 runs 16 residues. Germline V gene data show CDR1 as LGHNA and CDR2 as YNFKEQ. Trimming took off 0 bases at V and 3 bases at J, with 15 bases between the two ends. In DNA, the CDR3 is TGTGCCAGCAGCCAAGATCTTTTTGTTAGGGGCTACGAGCAGTACTTC. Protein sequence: CASSQDLFVRGYEQYF.

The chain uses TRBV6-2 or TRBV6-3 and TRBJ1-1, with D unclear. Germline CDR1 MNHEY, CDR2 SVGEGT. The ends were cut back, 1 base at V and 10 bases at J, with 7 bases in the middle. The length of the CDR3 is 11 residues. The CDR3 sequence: CASSYLTSAFF. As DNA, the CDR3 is TGTGCCAGCAGTTACTTAACTTCAGCTTTCTTT.

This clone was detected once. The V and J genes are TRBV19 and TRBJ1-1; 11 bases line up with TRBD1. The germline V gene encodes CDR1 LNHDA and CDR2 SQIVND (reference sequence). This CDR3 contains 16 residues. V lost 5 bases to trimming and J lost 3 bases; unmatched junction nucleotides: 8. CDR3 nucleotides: TGTGCCAGTAGTGCCTGGGACAGGGGGTCATACACTGAAGCTTTCTTT. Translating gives CASSAWDRGSYTEAFF.

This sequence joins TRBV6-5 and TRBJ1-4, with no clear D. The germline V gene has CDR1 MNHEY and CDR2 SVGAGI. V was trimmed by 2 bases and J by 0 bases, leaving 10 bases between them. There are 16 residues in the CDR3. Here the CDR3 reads CASSYGRGSTNEKLFF. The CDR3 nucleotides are TGTGCCAGCAGTTACGGTCGTGGCTCAACTAATGAAAAACTGTTTTTT.

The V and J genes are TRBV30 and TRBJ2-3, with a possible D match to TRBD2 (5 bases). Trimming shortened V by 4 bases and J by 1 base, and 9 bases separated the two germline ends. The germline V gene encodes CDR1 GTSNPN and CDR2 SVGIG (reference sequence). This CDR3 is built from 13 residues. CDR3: CAWTREGTDTQYF. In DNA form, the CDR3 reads TGTGCCTGGACCCGGGAAGGCACAGATACGCAGTATTTT. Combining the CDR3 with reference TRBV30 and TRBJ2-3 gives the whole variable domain SQTIHQWPATLVQPVGSPLSLECTVEGTSNPNLYWYRQAAGRGLQLLFYSVGIGQISSEVPQNLSASRPQDRQFILSSKKLLLSDSGFYLCAWTREGTDTQYFGPGTRLTVL.

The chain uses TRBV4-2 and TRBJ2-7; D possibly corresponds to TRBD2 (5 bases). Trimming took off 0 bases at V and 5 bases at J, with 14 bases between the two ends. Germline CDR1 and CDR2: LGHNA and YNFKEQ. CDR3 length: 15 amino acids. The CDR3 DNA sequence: TGTGCCAGCAGCCAAGAAAATTTAGCGATCAACGAGCAGTACTTC. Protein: CASSQENLAINEQYF.

Here the CDR3 reads CASSSGLAGPTTDTQYF. In DNA form, the CDR3 reads TGCGCCAGCAGCTCTGGACTAGCGGGGCCCACCACAGATACGCAGTATTTT. J is TRBJ2-3 and V is TRBV5-1, with TRBD2 matching over 12 bases. V trimming: 3 bases; J trimming: 2 bases; junction bases outside the gene matches: 7. CDR3 length: 17 residues. Per the germline V gene, CDR1 is SGHRS and CDR2 is YFSETQ.

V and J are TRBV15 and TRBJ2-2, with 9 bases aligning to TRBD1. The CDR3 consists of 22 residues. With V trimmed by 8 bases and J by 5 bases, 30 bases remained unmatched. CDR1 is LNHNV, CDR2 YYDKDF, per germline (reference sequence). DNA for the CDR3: TGTGCCACCGACAGAAAAAGTAACATTGTGGGGACAGGGCGCCTTGGGACCGGGGAGCTGTTTTTT. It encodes CATDRKSNIVGTGRLGTGELFF.

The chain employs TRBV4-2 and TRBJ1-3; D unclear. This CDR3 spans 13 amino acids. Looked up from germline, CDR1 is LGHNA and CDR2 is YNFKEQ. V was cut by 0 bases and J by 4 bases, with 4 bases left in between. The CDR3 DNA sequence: TGTGCCAGCAGCCAAGACGTGGGAAACACCATATATTTT. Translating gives CASSQDVGNTIYF.

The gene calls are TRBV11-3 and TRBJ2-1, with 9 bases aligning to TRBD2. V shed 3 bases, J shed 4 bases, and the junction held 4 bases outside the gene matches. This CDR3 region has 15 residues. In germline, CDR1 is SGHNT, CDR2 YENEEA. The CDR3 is CASSLGTSSYNEQFF. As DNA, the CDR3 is TGTGCCAGCAGCTTGGGGACTAGCAGTTACAATGAGCAGTTCTTC.

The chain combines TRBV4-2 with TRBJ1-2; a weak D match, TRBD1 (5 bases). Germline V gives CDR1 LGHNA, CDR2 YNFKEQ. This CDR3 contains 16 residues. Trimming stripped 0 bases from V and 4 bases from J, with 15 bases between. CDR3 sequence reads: CASSQEGEVMIYGYTF. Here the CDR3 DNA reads TGTGCCAGCAGCCAAGAGGGGGAGGTCATGATCTATGGCTACACCTTC.

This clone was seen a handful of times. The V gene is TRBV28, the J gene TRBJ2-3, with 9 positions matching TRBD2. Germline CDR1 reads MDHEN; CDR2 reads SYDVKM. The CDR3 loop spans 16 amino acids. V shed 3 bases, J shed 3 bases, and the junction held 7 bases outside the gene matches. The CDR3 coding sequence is TGTGCCAGCAGTTTTCCTTCTAGCGGGATGACAGATACGCAGTATTTT. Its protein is CASSFPSSGMTDTQYF.